The 21 T cell receptor beta chains presented below share a single source sample, sequenced in a study of cytomegalovirus exposure and HLA in healthy donors. 13 Jbeta primers and 60 Vbeta primers were used for the PCR. Assay used: immunoSEQ multiplex PCR; TCRdb lists only in-frame clones, some missing. This repertoire includes 100,000 to 150,000 clones. The sequencing sample was made of PBMCs. The receptors derive from a woman between 35 and 50 years old in good health and CMV-seronegative.

This rearrangement joins TRBV15 to TRBJ2-7, with D possibly TRBD2 on 5 matching bases. V lost 8 bases, J lost 3 bases, and 14 bases lay in between. CDR3 length equals 13 residues. Germline-derived CDR1 and CDR2 are LNHNV and YYDKDF (reference sequence). CDR3 loop: CATLRGSGYEQYV. DNA for the CDR3: TGTGCCACCCTCCGGGGATCGGGCTACGAGCAGTACGTC.

The J gene is TRBJ2-5, the V gene TRBV5-1, with a possible D match to TRBD1 (5 bases). Trimming took 4 bases from V and 1 from J, leaving 11 bases between them. Germline assignment: CDR1 SGHRS and CDR2 YFSETQ. The CDR3 sequence is 14 residues long. The CDR3 sequence: CASSPSGAQETQYF. CDR3 nucleotide sequence: TGCGCCAGCAGCCCAAGTGGGGCCCAAGAGACCCAGTACTTC.

This chain links TRBV7-2 with TRBJ2-7; tentative D call: TRBD2 (6 bases). CDR1 and CDR2 (germline): SGHTA, FQGNSA. This CDR3 is built from 14 residues. Between the trimmed V and J ends, which lost 3 bases and 3 bases, there was a span of 12 bases. In nucleotides, the CDR3 is TGTGCCAGCAGCTTCGGCCGGGACTTCTACGAGCAGTACGTC. Amino acids: CASSFGRDFYEQYV.

The chain has TRBV12-5 and TRBJ1-5, with 8 bases that match TRBD1. V lost 1 base to trimming and J lost 4 bases; unmatched junction nucleotides: 3. This CDR3 is built from 15 residues. Germline assignment: CDR1 LGHNT and CDR2 FRNRAP. The CDR3 protein is CASGLDGQGNQPQHF. The DNA of the CDR3 is TGTGCTAGTGGTTTGGACGGACAGGGTAATCAGCCCCAGCATTTT. The complete variable domain, with remaining parts taken from reference TRBV12-5 and TRBJ1-5, reads DARVTQTPRHKVTEMGQEVTMRCQPILGHNTVFWYRQTMMQGLELLAYFRNRAPLDDSGMPKDRFSAEMPDATLATLKIQPSEPRDSAVYFCASGLDGQGNQPQHFGDGTRLSIL.

The V gene is TRBV5-6, the J gene TRBJ1-1; perhaps TRBD1 as D (6 bases). This CDR3 comprises 16 residues. Germline assignment: CDR1 SGHDT and CDR2 YYEEEE. Trimming took 5 bases from V and 0 from J, leaving 17 bases between them. The CDR3 protein is CASRVTGSPMNTEAFF. The CDR3 DNA sequence: TGTGCCAGCAGGGTAACAGGGTCCCCCATGAACACTGAAGCTTTCTTT.

The rearrangement joins TRBV14 to TRBJ2-7; 9 nucleotides align to TRBD1. V dropped 6 bases and J dropped 7; count of bases not matched to a gene: 13. Looked up from germline, CDR1 is SGHDN and CDR2 is FVKESK. The CDR3 totals 15 residues. CDR3 region: CASSLAGTGNGEQYF. CDR3 nucleotide sequence: TGTGCCAGCAGTTTGGCCGGGACAGGGAATGGGGAGCAGTACTTC.

The chain's CDR3 is CASSLVGSSNYGYTF. The CDR3, as DNA: TGTGCCAGCAGCTTGGTGGGGAGTTCTAACTATGGCTACACCTTC. This rearrangement joins TRBV5-6 to TRBJ1-2; D gene unclear. Germline V gene sequence: CDR1 SGHDT, CDR2 YYEEEE. The V and J ends lost 0 bases and 0 bases respectively, with 9 bases between them. The length of the CDR3 is 15 residues.

The gene calls are TRBV11-2 and TRBJ2-1; D not certain. Germline loops: CDR1 SGHAT, CDR2 FQNNGV. The V end lost 6 bases, the J end lost 6 bases, and 12 bases lay between the germline ends. The CDR3 spans 13 residues. The CDR3 loop reads CASRTSQFNEQFF. Written as DNA, the CDR3 is TGTGCCAGCAGAACATCGCAGTTCAATGAGCAGTTCTTC.

V gene TRBV4-3 combines with J gene TRBJ2-4; 8 nucleotides match TRBD1. With 6 bases clipped from V and 0 bases from J, the junction kept 7 bases outside the gene matches. The CDR3 has 16 amino acids. Germline V gene sequence: CDR1 LGHNA, CDR2 YSLEER. CDR3 residues: CASSPGQELAKNIQYF. The CDR3 DNA follows: TGCGCCAGCAGTCCGGGACAGGAGCTAGCCAAAAACATTCAGTACTTC.

The chain joins TRBV2 to TRBJ1-1, with D possibly TRBD1 on 6 matching bases. Germline CDR1 and CDR2: SNHLY and FYNNEI. With 5 bases removed from V and 1 base from J, the gap between germline ends came to 14 bases. The CDR3 contains 15 residues. CDR3 nucleotide sequence: TGTGCCAGCAGTCTACCGGGACAAGCGAACACTGAAGCTTTCTTT. Translating gives CASSLPGQANTEAFF.

This chain connects TRBV18 to TRBJ1-2; D is uncertain. Germline V gene sequence: CDR1 KGHSH, CDR2 LQKENI. The CDR3 spans 18 residues. V was pared by 2 bases and J by 8 bases, with 27 bases between. In DNA, the CDR3 is TGTGCCAGCTCACCAACGTCCGGTAAAAACCTCCCGGCGGGGGGCTACACCTTC. This codes for CASSPTSGKNLPAGGYTF.

V is TRBV7-8 and J is TRBJ2-7; D may be TRBD2 (5 bases). Germline-derived CDR1 and CDR2 are SGHVS and FQNEAQ. This CDR3 has 13 residues. V lost 2 bases to trimming and J lost 6 bases, with 11 bases between them. The CDR3: CASSLIEGSEQYV. DNA of the CDR3: TGTGCCAGCAGCTTAATAGAGGGAAGCGAGCAGTACGTC.

This chain connects TRBV27 to TRBJ2-7; the match to TRBD1 covers 7 bases. The CDR3 contains 15 residues. Germline CDR1 and CDR2: MNHEY and SMNVEV (reference sequence). V was pared by 6 bases and J by 3 bases, with 11 bases of the junction left unmatched. CDR3 bases: TGTGCCAGCAGCGATGCCGGGACAGTGATCTACGAGCAGTACTTC. Residues: CASSDAGTVIYEQYF.

The chain recombines TRBV19 with TRBJ2-3, with 7 bases aligning to TRBD2. The ends lost 3 bases at V and 2 bases at J; junction bases unmatched: 11. Germline V gene lookup returns CDR1 LNHDA and CDR2 SQIVND (reference sequence). This CDR3 region has 17 residues. The CDR3 is CASSMVDWGDYTDTQYF. The DNA for the CDR3 is TGTGCCAGTAGTATGGTGGATTGGGGGGACTACACAGATACGCAGTATTTT.

The rearrangement joins TRBV6-1 to TRBJ2-7; the match to TRBD2 covers 11 bases. Germline V gives CDR1 MNHNS, CDR2 SASEGT. V gave up 7 bases and J gave up 7 bases; unmatched junction bases: 9. The CDR3 has 14 residues. CDR3 in DNA: TGTGCCAGCATTGCTACTAGCGGGGGCGCGGAGCAGTACTTC. Translation gives CASIATSGGAEQYF.

V is TRBV4-3 and J is TRBJ2-3, with 13 bases lining up with TRBD2. The CDR3 covers 15 residues. The V and J ends lost 4 bases and 4 bases, in that order; junction bases with no gene match: 2. CDR1 and CDR2 from the germline V gene are LGHNA and YSLEER. In DNA form, the CDR3 reads TGCGCCAGCAGCCTACTAGCGGGGGGGGCAGATACGCAGTATTTT. Translating it yields CASSLLAGGADTQYF.

V is TRBV11-2 and J is TRBJ1-1, with TRBD1 identical over 9 bases. V dropped 5 bases and J dropped 0; count of bases not matched to a gene: 7. The V gene's germline CDR1 is SGHAT and CDR2 FQNNGV. CDR3 length equals 16 residues. The CDR3 loop reads CASSPSGQGMNTEAFF. Here the CDR3 DNA reads TGTGCCAGCAGCCCATCGGGACAGGGAATGAACACTGAAGCTTTCTTT.

V gene TRBV19 combines with J gene TRBJ1-5, with D possibly being TRBD1 (5 bases). Germline loops: CDR1 LNHDA, CDR2 SQIVND (reference sequence). The CDR3 covers 14 residues. Trimming shortened V by 6 bases and J by 5 bases, and 14 bases separated the two germline ends. The CDR3 coding sequence is TGTGCCAGTAGATACGGCGGGGGATATCAGCCCCAGCATTTT. Its protein product is CASRYGGGYQPQHF. The whole variable domain, remainder taken from reference TRBV19 and TRBJ1-5, is DGGITQSPKYLFRKEGQNVTLSCEQNLNHDAMYWYRQDPGQGLRLIYYSQIVNDFQKGDIAEGYSVSREKKESFPLTVTSAQKNPTAFYLCASRYGGGYQPQHFGDGTRLSIL.

The CDR3: CASSSRGPGGELFF. In DNA form, the CDR3 reads TGTGCCAGCAGCTCGAGGGGGCCGGGCGGGGAGCTGTTTTTT. The V and J genes are TRBV7-2 and TRBJ2-2; 7 nucleotides match TRBD1. The CDR3 extends over 14 amino acids. From germline, CDR1 is SGHTA and CDR2 FQGNSA. The V gene end was trimmed by 4 bases and the J gene end by 7 bases; junction bases not matched to a gene: 6.

The chain uses TRBV5-1 and TRBJ2-5; D possibly corresponds to TRBD1 (6 bases). This CDR3 contains 16 residues. CDR1 SGHRS and CDR2 YFSETQ come from the germline V gene. Trimming stripped 2 bases from V and 5 bases from J, with 19 bases between. In nucleotides, the CDR3 is TGCGCCAGCAGCTTTCAGGGCTCGACAGGCGGGGAGACCCAGTACTTC. The encoded protein is CASSFQGSTGGETQYF.

The chain has TRBV9 and TRBJ1-2; the match to TRBD1 covers 7 bases. The CDR3 runs to 16 residues. Germline-derived CDR1 and CDR2 are SGDLS and YYNGEE. The trim removed 0 bases at V and 8 bases at J, leaving 13 bases unmatched. CDR3 nucleotides: TGTGCCAGCAGCGTAGGAGGGGGCGCCAGAGGGGTCGGCTACACCTTC. This sequence encodes CASSVGGGARGVGYTF. Drawing the rest from reference TRBV9 and TRBJ1-2, the complete variable domain is DSGVTQTPKHLITATGQRVTLRCSPRSGDLSVYWYQQSLDQGLQFLIQYYNGEERAKGNILERFSAQQFPDLHSELNLSSLELGDSALYFCASSVGGGARGVGYTFGSGTRLTVV.